Given below is one TCR beta chain in context. Its specific antigen is unknown. No base qualities exist here, and no much larger clone lies one base off it. The library relied on the immunoSEQ multiplex PCR assay. TCRdb holds this immuneACCESS table with in-frame rearrangements only. Some clones are missing; in checked studies, unresolved V genes explain under half, and the rest has no known cause. The sample data list about 80,000 clones, and 91% of these were observed just once. The ten largest account for 15% to 20% of the sample. These data come from a study of control samples from healthy donors and cancer patients (dated by TCRdb to about 2020). CDR3 length: 15 amino acids, cysteine to phenylalanine. Just the 45-base CDR3 DNA is kept, in frame starting at base 1. CDR1 MNHEY and CDR2 SVGAGI are derived from the germline V gene. Ends trimmed: V by 3 bases, J by 4 bases; bases unmatched to a gene: 5.

The sequenced sample was blood. The rearranged chain carries TRBV6-5 and TRBJ1-1; 10 of the junction bases match TRBD1. This TCR was sampled from a man aged 45-65 years in good health. In nucleotides, the sequence is TGTGCCAGCAGTTATGAGCGGACAGGGGGCACTGAAGCTTTCTTT. Its amino acids are CASSYERTGGTEAFF.